The 27 T cell receptor beta chains below were found in one sample sequenced in a study of technical replicates of blood from several donors. The assay was immunoSEQ multiplex PCR, and TCRdb's table has in-frame clones only and misses some. The profile shows 60,000 to 65,000 clones, over 75% of them singletons. Sequencing input: PBMCs. The receptors were sampled from a human donor in good health. Some clones in this sample may be carry-over from other donors' samples.

This clone was recorded once. This chain joins TRBV6-5 and TRBJ2-7, with a tentative D call TRBD2 (6 bases). CDR3 size: 15 residues. The germline V gene has CDR1 MNHEY and CDR2 SVGAGI. The V end was cut by 0 bases, the J end by 4 bases, with 13 bases between. DNA for the CDR3: TGTGCCAGCAGTTACTCGGAGGCGGGATCTTACGAGCAGTACTTC. Its protein is CASSYSEAGSYEQYF.

This chain links TRBV7-9 with TRBJ1-1; the D is unclear. Looked up from germline, CDR1 is SEHNR and CDR2 is FQNEAQ (reference sequence). The CDR3 is 14 amino acids. Trimming took off 1 base at V and 0 bases at J, with 6 bases between the two ends. The CDR3: CASSLDLLNTEAFF. The CDR3 DNA reads TGTGCCAGCAGCTTAGATCTATTGAACACTGAAGCTTTCTTT. Looking up the rest from reference TRBV7-9 and TRBJ1-1 gives the full variable domain: DTGVSQNPRHKITKRGQNVTFRCDPISEHNRLYWYRQTLGQGPEFLTYFQNEAQLEKSRLLSDRFSAERPKGSFSTLEIQRTEQGDSAMYLCASSLDLLNTEAFFGQGTRLTVV.

The chain joins TRBV6-5 to TRBJ2-5; D unclear. Trimming shortened V by 0 bases and J by 2 bases, and 7 bases separated the two germline ends. The CDR3 has 14 residues. Germline values: CDR1 MNHEY, CDR2 SVGAGI. This CDR3 is CASSYSSRQETQYF. DNA of the CDR3: TGTGCCAGCAGTTACTCGTCCAGACAAGAGACCCAGTACTTC.

The chain recombines TRBV7-2 with TRBJ1-5; tentatively, D is TRBD1 (5 bases). In germline, CDR1 is SGHTA, CDR2 FQGNSA. The CDR3 is 16 residues long. Trimming pared 2 bases from V and 1 base from J, leaving 12 bases between. The CDR3 loop reads CASSLFPSGSNQPQHF. In DNA form, the CDR3 reads TGTGCCAGCAGCTTATTCCCTTCAGGGAGCAATCAGCCCCAGCATTTT.

The genes are TRBV18 and TRBJ2-5; 8 positions match TRBD1. Germline CDR1 KGHSH, CDR2 LQKENI. This CDR3 region has 15 residues. V lost 3 bases and J lost 2; bases outside the gene matches: 5. CDR3 DNA: TGTGCCAGCTCACCTAACACAGGGGGGCAAGAGACCCAGTACTTC. Protein: CASSPNTGGQETQYF.

This clone was picked up a small number of times. This chain connects TRBV6-1 to TRBJ2-1, with TRBD2 identical over 9 bases. The length of the CDR3 is 15 residues. V shed 1 base and J 8 bases; nucleotides not matched to a gene: 6. Germline-derived CDR1 and CDR2 are MNHNS and SASEGT. CDR3 sequence: CASSEVSGTSHEQFF. Written as DNA, the CDR3 is TGTGCCAGCAGTGAAGTCTCCGGGACTAGCCATGAGCAGTTCTTC.

The J gene is TRBJ2-3, the V gene TRBV4-3, with 9 bases lining up with TRBD2. Germline CDR1 reads LGHNA; CDR2 reads YSLEER. The CDR3 has 15 residues. V gave up 0 bases and J gave up 4 bases; unmatched junction bases: 2. CDR3 region: CASSQDGGGADTQYF. CDR3 bases: TGCGCCAGCAGCCAAGATGGCGGGGGGGCAGATACGCAGTATTTT.

This clone was seen a handful of times. This chain uses TRBV7-6 with TRBJ1-1, with D maybe TRBD1 (5 bases). The ends were cut back, 5 bases at V and 4 bases at J, with 17 bases in the middle. Germline V gene sequence: CDR1 SGHVS, CDR2 FNYEAQ. This CDR3 spans 15 amino acids. CDR3 in amino acids: CASSPGGRLATEAFF. The CDR3 DNA follows: TGTGCCAGCAGCCCCGGGGGACGGTTGGCCACTGAAGCTTTCTTT.

V usage is TRBV4-3 and J usage is TRBJ2-7; maybe TRBD2 (5 bases). Germline V lookup: CDR1 LGHNA, CDR2 YSLEER. V shed 3 bases and J shed 6 bases, with 15 bases lying between them. CDR3 length equals 14 residues. The CDR3 protein is CASSQGSAGGEQYF. The CDR3 coding sequence is TGCGCCAGCAGCCAGGGCTCGGCGGGTGGCGAGCAGTACTTC.

This clone was seen ten or more times. The chain has TRBV7-9 and TRBJ1-1; no clear D. CDR1 SEHNR and CDR2 FQNEAQ come from the germline V gene (reference sequence). The CDR3 consists of 15 residues. V lost 4 bases and J lost 1, with 13 bases in between. CDR3 residues: CASSSKGGSNTEAFF. DNA of the CDR3: TGTGCCAGCAGCTCAAAGGGAGGCTCGAACACTGAAGCTTTCTTT.

CDR3 coding DNA: TGCGCCAGCAGCCTGGACAGGGGAGGTAAGAACGAGCAGTACTTC. It yields the protein CASSLDRGGKNEQYF. The chain combines TRBV23-1 with TRBJ2-7; 9 nucleotides line up with TRBD1. TRBV23-1 is sorted into the ORF group, with uncertain function. V lost 6 bases to trimming and J lost 5 bases; unmatched junction nucleotides: 11. This CDR3 has 15 amino acids.

The chain recombines TRBV5-1 with TRBJ1-5, with 7 bases that match TRBD1. The V gene end was trimmed by 2 bases and the J gene end by 2 bases; junction bases not matched to a gene: 4. The CDR3 is 15 residues long. CDR1 SGHRS and CDR2 YFSETQ come from the germline V gene. The CDR3 sequence is CASSLQGLGNQPQHF. Written as DNA, the CDR3 is TGCGCCAGCAGCTTACAGGGGTTGGGCAATCAGCCCCAGCATTTT.

This chain joins TRBV19 and TRBJ2-3, with a possible D match to TRBD1 (6 bases). The V gene's germline CDR1 is LNHDA and CDR2 SQIVND (reference sequence). This CDR3 has 14 amino acids. Trimming removed 6 bases from V and 2 bases from J, with 12 bases in between. CDR3 sequence reads: CASRSRGDTDTQYF. DNA of the CDR3: TGTGCCAGTAGGAGCAGGGGAGACACAGATACGCAGTATTTT.

The CDR3 reads CASSPGRGARRSEAFF. The CDR3 DNA follows: TGTGCCAGTAGTCCTGGGCGTGGGGCGCGTCGATCTGAAGCTTTCTTT. The genes are TRBV19 and TRBJ1-1, with D perhaps matching TRBD1 (5 bases). Germline CDR1 is LNHDA and CDR2 is SQIVND (reference sequence). The CDR3 consists of 16 residues. The germline V and J ends were trimmed by 5 bases and 6 bases, with 22 bases remaining between them.

The V call is TRBV5-1, the J call TRBJ1-1, with D tentatively TRBD1 (5 bases). There are 15 residues in the CDR3. Trimming removed 0 bases from V and 1 base from J, with 10 bases in between. CDR1 SGHRS and CDR2 YFSETQ come from the germline V gene. CDR3 bases: TGCGCCAGCAGCTTGGCCTACACAGGGAACACTGAAGCTTTCTTT. It yields the protein CASSLAYTGNTEAFF.

The chain combines TRBV7-9 with TRBJ1-2; D remains unclear. This CDR3 region has 16 residues. Germline CDR1 and CDR2: SEHNR and FQNEAQ (reference sequence). Deletions cut 0 bases from V and 2 bases from J, with 13 bases between. The CDR3 DNA is TGTGCCAGCAGCTTAGCGGTGGAGGTTTCGAACTATGGCTACACCTTC. Its translation is CASSLAVEVSNYGYTF.

The V gene is TRBV18, the J gene TRBJ2-1, with 13 bases that match TRBD2. This CDR3 is 16 amino acids long. The J segment lost 2 bases and the V segment lost 6 bases, leaving 4 bases of the junction unmatched. Germline-derived CDR1 and CDR2 are KGHSH and LQKENI. CDR3 nucleotide sequence: TGTGCCAGCTCGCCAGGGACTAGCGGGGCCTACAATGAGCAGTTCTTC. It codes for CASSPGTSGAYNEQFF.

CDR3 bases: TGTGCCTGGAGTGACGGCAGGCTACCCTACGAGCAGTACTTC. It encodes CAWSDGRLPYEQYF. V gene TRBV30 combines with J gene TRBJ2-7; no clear D. There are 14 residues in the CDR3. The V gene's germline CDR1 is GTSNPN and CDR2 SVGIG (reference sequence). Between the trimmed V and J ends, which lost 1 base and 2 bases, there was a span of 12 bases. Based on the CDR3 plus reference TRBV30 and TRBJ2-7, the full variable domain is SQTIHQWPATLVQPVGSPLSLECTVEGTSNPNLYWYRQAAGRGLQLLFYSVGIGQISSEVPQNLSASRPQDRQFILSSKKLLLSDSGFYLCAWSDGRLPYEQYFGPGTRLTVT.

The V and J genes are TRBV7-3 and TRBJ2-2, with D possibly matching TRBD1 (9 bases). Trimming shortened V by 5 bases and J by 1 base, and 14 bases separated the two germline ends. CDR1 SGHTA and CDR2 FQGTGA come from the germline V gene. CDR3 length equals 16 residues. CDR3: CASSAGGQGNTGELFF. CDR3 DNA: TGTGCCAGCAGCGCGGGGGGACAGGGGAACACCGGGGAGCTGTTTTTT.

J is TRBJ1-5 and V is TRBV4-2; 7 positions agree with TRBD1. From germline, CDR1 is LGHNA and CDR2 YNFKEQ. V was clipped by 1 base and J by 4 bases; unmatched bases: 4. CDR3 length equals 15 residues. The CDR3 sequence: CASSQGQGYNQPQHF. The CDR3 bases are TGTGCCAGCAGCCAAGGACAGGGATATAATCAGCCCCAGCATTTT.

This clone was observed a single time. The rearrangement links TRBV12-5 to TRBJ1-1; no clear D. The V gene's germline CDR1 is LGHNT and CDR2 FRNRAP. Trimming shortened V by 6 bases and J by 0 bases, and 17 bases separated the two germline ends. This CDR3 spans 16 amino acids. CDR3 residues: CASGPRGPGMNTEAFF. Here the CDR3 DNA reads TGTGCTAGTGGCCCCCGCGGGCCGGGGATGAACACTGAAGCTTTCTTT.

This chain connects TRBV5-1 to TRBJ2-1, with D maybe TRBD2 (6 bases). Germline V gene data show CDR1 as SGHRS and CDR2 as YFSETQ. V gave up 5 bases and J gave up 0 bases, with 15 bases separating them. The CDR3 sequence is 16 residues long. CDR3 region: CASSSLLAPSYNEQFF. The CDR3 coding sequence is TGCGCCAGCAGTTCCCTACTAGCCCCCTCCTACAATGAGCAGTTCTTC.

This clone was detected only a few times. The chain joins TRBV10-3 to TRBJ1-1, with a weak D call TRBD1 (6 bases). The germline V and J ends were trimmed by 8 bases and 5 bases, with 18 bases remaining between them. This CDR3 contains 14 residues. The germline V gene encodes CDR1 ENHRY and CDR2 SYGVKD. CDR3 loop: CAISSGGRFTEAFF. In nucleotides, the CDR3 is TGTGCCATCTCATCGGGGGGCCGCTTTACTGAAGCTTTCTTT.

The chain uses TRBV29-1 and TRBJ2-2, with D possibly TRBD1 on 5 matching bases. The CDR3 covers 14 residues. Germline values: CDR1 SQVTM, CDR2 ANQGSEA. The ends were cut back, 5 bases at V and 5 bases at J, with 15 bases in the middle. DNA of the CDR3: TGCAGCGTTAAAACAGGAATGCGAACCGGGGAGCTGTTTTTT. It specifies CSVKTGMRTGELFF.

The V and J genes are TRBV5-1 and TRBJ1-1; 8 bases line up with TRBD1. The ends lost 4 bases at V and 6 bases at J; junction bases unmatched: 5. Germline loops: CDR1 SGHRS, CDR2 YFSETQ. The CDR3 is 13 residues long. Written as DNA, the CDR3 is TGCGCCAGCAGCCCGACAGGGGTCTCTGAAGCTTTCTTT. This codes for CASSPTGVSEAFF.

This chain links TRBV19 with TRBJ2-3, with D perhaps TRBD2 (6 bases). The V gene's germline CDR1 is LNHDA and CDR2 SQIVND (reference sequence). V was trimmed by 7 bases and J by 6 bases, leaving 17 bases between them. The CDR3 consists of 14 residues. Here the CDR3 reads CASKAGRPGDTQYF. In nucleotides, the CDR3 is TGTGCCAGTAAAGCGGGCCGCCCCGGGGATACGCAGTATTTT.

The chain employs TRBV11-3 and TRBJ2-2, with a tentative D call TRBD1 (6 bases). Germline V CDR1 and CDR2: SGHNT, YENEEA. The CDR3 consists of 15 residues. Trimming removed 0 bases from V and 4 bases from J, with 9 bases in between. In DNA form, the CDR3 reads TGTGCCAGCAGCTTAGAAGGGGGACCCACCGGGGAGCTGTTTTTT. This gives the protein CASSLEGGPTGELFF.